This T cell receptor beta chain is from a study of blood T cells in healthy people across ages. The V gene's germline CDR1 is SEHNR and CDR2 FQNEAQ (reference sequence). V was trimmed by 6 bases and J by 2 bases, leaving 14 bases between them. The CDR3 length is 15 residues. Study-level points and caveats: Possibly, changes in expanded clonotypes were confounded because donor CMV status was unknown.

This clonotype was seen more than once but under ten times. Its target is unknown. Through a sample-barcoded 5' primer and a J-beta primer mix, a second PCR was run for about 7 to 12 cycles. Each CDR3 protein gets one entry after TCRdb re-called the 5' RACE reads with MiXCR. This table holds fewer than 2 million distinct CDR3 sequences, approximately 40% found once. The genes are TRBV7-9 and TRBJ2-1; D is undetermined. Material: blood. The origin of this receptor is a human donor in good health. The CDR3 bases are TGTGCCAGCAGGACGGGCCGCAACCCCTACAATGAGCAGTTCTTC. It yields the protein CASRTGRNPYNEQFF.